Below, 20 T cell receptor beta chains from the same sample are listed, as sequenced in a study of follicular helper T cells after annual influenza vaccination. Sequenced by immunoSEQ multiplex PCR; TCRdb stores in-frame clones only, minus some. The sample lists 8,000 to 13,000 clones; 70% to 90% were seen once. Time point meaning: 2015-2016 season, 7 days after influenza vaccination. The sequences come from CXCR5- memory CD4+ T cells sorted from blood, collected 7 days after influenza vaccination. Receptors originate from an adult who received the influenza vaccine.

The chain has TRBV6-1 and TRBJ1-2, with unresolved D. This CDR3 contains 14 residues. Germline CDR1 is MNHNS and CDR2 is SASEGT. V lost 7 bases and J 7 bases, leaving 19 bases between the germline ends. This CDR3 reads CASNRAAQASGYTF. The CDR3 DNA follows: TGTGCCAGCAATCGGGCAGCCCAGGCTTCTGGCTACACCTTC.

This chain joins TRBV16 and TRBJ2-5; D is unclear. The V end was cut by 3 bases, the J end by 5 bases, with 13 bases between. The V gene's germline CDR1 is KGHSY and CDR2 FQNENV. The length of the CDR3 is 14 residues. CDR3 loop: CASSQAEPRETQYF. In nucleotides, the CDR3 is TGTGCCAGCAGCCAGGCGGAGCCTAGGGAGACCCAGTACTTC.

The gene calls are TRBV2 and TRBJ2-7; TRBD2 agrees at 8 bases. The germline V gene has CDR1 SNHLY and CDR2 FYNNEI. This CDR3 has 16 residues. V shed 3 bases and J 8 bases; nucleotides not matched to a gene: 15. The CDR3 DNA follows: TGTGCCAGCAGTGAGCGGGGGGTAAGGATAGGATCCCAGCAGTACTTC. It encodes CASSERGVRIGSQQYF.

V gene TRBV5-1 combines with J gene TRBJ1-3; D uncertain. Trimming removed 4 bases at V and 0 bases at J, with 14 bases between. Per the germline V gene, CDR1 is SGHRS and CDR2 is YFSETQ. The CDR3 sequence is 16 residues long. This CDR3 reads CASSPLDGSSGNTIYF. For the CDR3, the DNA is TGCGCCAGCAGCCCCCTGGACGGAAGCTCTGGAAACACCATATATTTT. The full variable domain, rest sourced from reference TRBV5-1 and TRBJ1-3, is KAGVTQTPRYLIKTRGQQVTLSCSPISGHRSVSWYQQTPGQGLQFLFEYFSETQRNKGNFPGRFSGRQFSNSRSEMNVSTLELGDSALYLCASSPLDGSSGNTIYFGEGSWLTVV.

This rearrangement joins TRBV19 to TRBJ1-5, with TRBD1 as a possible D gene (6 bases). The CDR3 loop spans 13 amino acids. Germline CDR1 and CDR2: LNHDA and SQIVND (reference sequence). Trimming shortened V by 6 bases and J by 7 bases, and 13 bases separated the two germline ends. The CDR3 sequence: CASRQGSSQPQHF. The CDR3 DNA reads as TGTGCCAGTAGGCAGGGGTCTAGCCAGCCCCAGCATTTT.

The V gene is TRBV19, the J gene TRBJ1-1; D remains unclear. Germline CDR1 reads LNHDA; CDR2 reads SQIVND (reference sequence). CDR3 length: 14 amino acids. The V end was cut by 5 bases, the J end by 0 bases, with 10 bases between. As DNA, the CDR3 is TGTGCCAGTAGTCAACTGACCGTGAACACTGAAGCTTTCTTT. Protein sequence: CASSQLTVNTEAFF.

The genes are TRBV7-8 and TRBJ2-5, with 11 bases that match TRBD2. Trimming removed 5 bases from V and 5 bases from J; junction bases left unmatched: 7. Germline V lookup: CDR1 SGHVS, CDR2 FQNEAQ. This CDR3 contains 15 residues. This CDR3 is CASSVSGGALETQYF. DNA for the CDR3: TGTGCCAGCAGCGTTAGCGGGGGGGCCTTGGAGACCCAGTACTTC.

This clone is a singleton in its sample. The V call is TRBV5-1, the J call TRBJ2-1, with 9 nucleotides matching TRBD1. Germline CDR1 SGHRS, CDR2 YFSETQ. The CDR3 covers 14 residues. Germline trimming cut 4 bases from V and 9 bases from J; bases unmatched to any gene: 8. CDR3 region: CASSRGQGPTEQFF. The CDR3 bases are TGCGCCAGCAGCCGAGGACAGGGGCCTACTGAGCAGTTCTTC.

The chain joins TRBV28 to TRBJ1-6; unclear D gene. There are 14 residues in the CDR3. V lost 10 bases, J lost 7 bases, and 17 bases lay in between. The germline gives CDR1 MDHEN, CDR2 SYDVKM. CDR3 sequence (DNA): TGTGCCACAAACACCGCGAAATGGAATTCACCCCTCCACTTT. Translated, it gives CATNTAKWNSPLHF.

V gene TRBV7-2 combines with J gene TRBJ1-2; 8 nucleotides match TRBD1. Unmatched junction bases numbered 12, after V lost 2 bases and J lost 7 bases. The CDR3 spans 16 residues. Germline V gene sequence: CDR1 SGHTA, CDR2 FQGNSA. The CDR3 coding sequence is TGTGCCAGCAGCTTACAGGGGGCTCCGGTTTCTTTTGGCTACACCTTC. It codes for CASSLQGAPVSFGYTF. The full variable domain, with the rest looked up from reference TRBV7-2 and TRBJ1-2, is GAGVSQSPSNKVTEKGKDVELRCDPISGHTALYWYRQSLGQGLEFLIYFQGNSAPDKSGLPSDRFSAERTGGSVSTLTIQRTQQEDSAVYLCASSLQGAPVSFGYTFGSGTRLTVV.

The chain joins TRBV4-2 to TRBJ1-2; 7 nucleotides align to TRBD1. Trimming removed 0 bases from V and 4 bases from J; junction bases left unmatched: 11. The CDR3 extends over 17 amino acids. Germline-derived CDR1 and CDR2 are LGHNA and YNFKEQ. The CDR3 here is CASSQEGPQQGPYGYTF. The CDR3 DNA reads TGTGCCAGCAGCCAAGAAGGGCCCCAACAGGGGCCCTATGGCTACACCTTC.

The CDR3, as DNA: TGCGCCAGCAGCTTGGCCACGGGGGGGCTCAATGAGCAGTTCTTC. Translated, it gives CASSLATGGLNEQFF. This chain uses TRBV5-1 with TRBJ2-1; 8 bases are shared with TRBD2. The CDR3 contains 15 residues. V trimming: 0 bases; J trimming: 6 bases; junction bases outside the gene matches: 5. Germline V gene sequence: CDR1 SGHRS, CDR2 YFSETQ.

The chain has TRBV23-1 and TRBJ1-1, with D uncertain. TRBV23-1 is designated an ORF whose function remains uncertain. The CDR3 is 17 amino acids. V shed 4 bases and J shed 2 bases, with 20 bases lying between them. The CDR3 loop reads CASSPLRSKYPNTEAFF. In DNA, the CDR3 is TGCGCCAGCAGTCCCCTTCGATCCAAATACCCAAACACTGAAGCTTTCTTT.

The chain couples TRBV5-1 to TRBJ1-3; D may be TRBD1 (6 bases). Germline V gene sequence: CDR1 SGHRS, CDR2 YFSETQ. The CDR3 has 14 amino acids. Deletions cut 5 bases from V and 4 bases from J, with 13 bases between. CDR3 residues: CASSTGNLGNTIYF. DNA of the CDR3: TGCGCCAGCAGTACAGGGAATCTGGGAAACACCATATATTTT.

The genes are TRBV15 and TRBJ2-7; TRBD2 is a possible D gene (6 bases). This CDR3 is built from 13 residues. Germline values: CDR1 LNHNV, CDR2 YYDKDF (reference sequence). The ends were cut back, 0 bases at V and 7 bases at J, with 10 bases in the middle. CDR3 nucleotides: TGTGCCACCAGCAGAGAGGACGGGACTGAGCAGTACTTC. Translated, it gives CATSREDGTEQYF.

The chain combines TRBV25-1 with TRBJ1-1, with 7 bases identical to TRBD1. V shed 6 bases and J 5 bases; nucleotides not matched to a gene: 6. This CDR3 region has 13 residues. Per the germline V gene, CDR1 is MGHDK and CDR2 is SYGVNS. The CDR3 DNA reads TGTGCCAGCAGAAACACAGGGGATACTGAAGCTTTCTTT. Protein: CASRNTGDTEAFF.

This clone was seen a handful of times. Here the CDR3 reads CASMGGQSGNQPQHF. The CDR3, as DNA: TGTGCCAGTATGGGAGGACAGTCTGGCAATCAGCCCCAGCATTTT. J is TRBJ1-5 and V is TRBV19; D is possibly TRBD1 (6 bases). This CDR3 is 15 amino acids long. Per the germline V gene, CDR1 is LNHDA and CDR2 is SQIVND (reference sequence). V was shortened by 7 bases and J by 2 bases, with 15 bases between the two germline ends.

The table lists this clone with a count of one. The chain uses TRBV27 and TRBJ2-1; 10 nucleotides line up with TRBD2. Germline trimming cut 7 bases from V and 10 bases from J; bases unmatched to any gene: 19. The CDR3 runs to 17 residues. Germline CDR1 and CDR2: MNHEY and SMNVEV (reference sequence). CDR3 sequence reads: CASNRGFGTSATGEQFF. The CDR3 DNA is TGTGCCAGCAATCGCGGCTTTGGGACTAGCGCCACGGGGGAGCAGTTCTTC.

This chain joins TRBV5-1 and TRBJ2-7; maybe TRBD1 (6 bases). With 4 bases removed from V and 7 bases from J, the gap between germline ends came to 18 bases. CDR1 is SGHRS, CDR2 YFSETQ, per germline. CDR3 size: 14 residues. The CDR3 DNA reads TGCGCCAGCAGCATCTCAGGGGAATCGGGAGAGCAGTACTTC. It translates to CASSISGESGEQYF.

The J gene is TRBJ2-7, the V gene TRBV2; TRBD1 aligns across 12 bases. The V and J ends lost 6 bases and 6 bases, in that order; junction bases with no gene match: 6. The CDR3 contains 14 residues. CDR1 and CDR2 from the germline V gene are SNHLY and FYNNEI. CDR3 coding DNA: TGTGCCAGCAGGGAACCGGGACAGGGGGCCGAGCAGTACTTC. Residues: CASREPGQGAEQYF.